This T cell receptor beta chain was observed in a study of blood T cell repertoires in COVID-19. Overall study: The origin of the acute and convalescent COVID-19 samples was the United States, Italy and Spain. Sources were T cells, B-cell-depleted T cells, or PBMCs; the material itself was cDNA or gDNA.

The CDR3 runs 14 residues. Germline CDR1 reads LNHDA; CDR2 reads SQIVND (reference sequence). The V end lost 7 bases, the J end lost 2 bases, and 13 bases lay between the germline ends. Per the authors' pipeline: Quantification of nucleated cells was approximated via reference gene primer amplification. Data came from immunoSEQ multiplex PCR; TCRdb stores just in-frame clones and leaves some out. V, J and clone size derive from that table, while D and trimming were established from the DNA sequence. The sample yields some 290,000 clones, roughly 80% seen once. The sample taken for sequencing was peripheral blood. The clonotype was recovered from a man aged 60 to 75 who had recovered from COVID-19. The chain combines TRBV19 with TRBJ2-3, with D possibly being TRBD1 (6 bases). The CDR3 reads CASMSTGHTDTQYF. The CDR3 bases are TGTGCCAGTATGTCGACAGGACACACAGATACGCAGTATTTT.